A single sample gave rise to the 15 T cell receptor beta chains below, sequenced in a study of blood T cell repertoires in COVID-19. Method: immunoSEQ multiplex PCR; TCRdb's copy keeps in-frame clones and lacks some. The sample has approximately 78,000 clones, 90% to 95% seen once; the top ten hold approximately 2.4%. Sequenced: peripheral blood. The receptors were sampled from a man aged 50-60 years with COVID-19, enrolled during active disease.

The chain joins TRBV6-5 to TRBJ1-5, with TRBD1 identical over 9 bases. The germline V gene encodes CDR1 MNHEY and CDR2 SVGAGI. V lost 6 bases, J lost 4 bases, and 4 bases stayed unmatched. This CDR3 comprises 14 residues. This CDR3 reads CASRGTGLNQPQHF. The DNA for the CDR3 is TGTGCCAGCAGGGGGACAGGGCTGAATCAGCCCCAGCATTTT.

The chain uses TRBV4-1 and TRBJ2-1, with a tentative D call TRBD1 (6 bases). Looked up from germline, CDR1 is MGHRA and CDR2 is YSYEKL. V lost 1 base to trimming and J lost 5 bases, with 18 bases between them. CDR3 length: 17 residues. CDR3 DNA: TGCGCCAGCAGCCAAGGTCCTGACGGACAGACCCACAATGAGCAGTTCTTC. Protein product: CASSQGPDGQTHNEQFF.

In its sample, this clone was seen once. The rearrangement links TRBV5-1 to TRBJ2-1; D is unresolved. V was cut by 3 bases and J by 4 bases, with 5 bases left in between. CDR1 is SGHRS and CDR2 is YFSETQ in the germline V gene. The CDR3 length is 12 residues. CDR3 nucleotides: TGCGCCAGCAGCTCGAGATACAATGAGCAGTTCTTC. Encoded protein: CASSSRYNEQFF.

V and J are TRBV30 and TRBJ2-1, with 7 bases aligning to TRBD2. Germline CDR1 reads GTSNPN; CDR2 reads SVGIG (reference sequence). The CDR3 spans 15 residues. The V and J ends lost 2 bases and 1 base, in that order; junction bases with no gene match: 5. The CDR3 DNA reads as TGTGCCTGGAGTAGTGCGGGGGTGTCCTACAATGAGCAGTTCTTC. It encodes CAWSSAGVSYNEQFF.

This clone was seen a single time. V is TRBV19 and J is TRBJ2-6, with 11 bases that match TRBD1. The CDR3 is 17 residues long. The ends lost 5 bases at V and 4 bases at J; junction bases unmatched: 7. Per germline, CDR1 LNHDA and CDR2 SQIVND (reference sequence). The CDR3 bases are TGTGCCAGTAGTTCCGGGACAGGGGGGTCCGGGGCCAACGTCCTGACTTTC. Its protein is CASSSGTGGSGANVLTF.

The chain has TRBV5-1 and TRBJ2-7; 7 nucleotides align to TRBD2. The germline gives CDR1 SGHRS, CDR2 YFSETQ. V shed 2 bases, J shed 3 bases, and the junction held 5 bases outside the gene matches. The CDR3 is 14 amino acids. CDR3 nucleotides: TGCGCCAGCAGCTTCTCAGGGAGGGGCTACGAGCAGTACTTC. Its translation is CASSFSGRGYEQYF.

The V call is TRBV7-6, the J call TRBJ2-7; 8 nucleotides align to TRBD2. CDR3 length equals 15 residues. The germline gives CDR1 SGHVS, CDR2 FNYEAQ. The ends lost 3 bases at V and 5 bases at J; junction bases unmatched: 9. The CDR3 is CASSFLAGFVNEQYF. In nucleotides, the CDR3 is TGTGCCAGCAGCTTCTTAGCGGGATTCGTCAACGAGCAGTACTTC.

The chain combines TRBV19 with TRBJ2-1; TRBD2 is a possible D gene (6 bases). The length of the CDR3 is 15 residues. The ends were cut back, 1 base at V and 1 base at J, with 8 bases in the middle. CDR1 LNHDA and CDR2 SQIVND come from the germline V gene (reference sequence). CDR3 nucleotide sequence: TGTGCCAGTAGTATAGCGGGAGTTTCCTACAATGAGCAGTTCTTC. Protein product: CASSIAGVSYNEQFF.

The gene calls are TRBV5-5 and TRBJ2-7, with D possibly being TRBD1 (6 bases). The CDR3 totals 17 residues. Germline assignment: CDR1 SGHKS and CDR2 YYEKEE (reference sequence). Trimming left V 4 bases short and J 3 bases short, with 23 bases between. The CDR3 region has the DNA TGTGCCAGCAGCCCGCCCCTGGGACACACGACGAACTACGAGCAGTACGTC. Its translation is CASSPPLGHTTNYEQYV.

The J gene is TRBJ1-2, the V gene TRBV19; the D is unclear. There are 12 residues in the CDR3. Germline CDR1 reads LNHDA; CDR2 reads SQIVND (reference sequence). The V gene lost 6 bases and the J gene lost 0 bases, with 5 bases spanning the gap. The CDR3 DNA sequence: TGTGCCAGTAGGGAGTCTAACTATGGCTACACCTTC. It translates to CASRESNYGYTF.

In its sample, this clone was seen once. V usage is TRBV9 and J usage is TRBJ2-6, with 7 bases fitting TRBD2. Germline V CDR1 and CDR2: SGDLS, YYNGEE. The CDR3 totals 19 residues. The trim removed 0 bases at V and 0 bases at J, leaving 9 bases unmatched. The CDR3, as DNA: TGTGCCAGCAGCGTAGGGGAGGGGCGTGATAGCTCTGGGGCCAACGTCCTGACTTTC. Protein: CASSVGEGRDSSGANVLTF. Drawing the rest from reference TRBV9 and TRBJ2-6, the complete variable domain is DSGVTQTPKHLITATGQRVTLRCSPRSGDLSVYWYQQSLDQGLQFLIQYYNGEERAKGNILERFSAQQFPDLHSELNLSSLELGDSALYFCASSVGEGRDSSGANVLTFGAGSRLTVL.

The CDR3 DNA reads TGTGCCAGCAGCTTCCGCAGTATAAACTATGGCTACACCTTC. It yields the protein CASSFRSINYGYTF. This rearrangement joins TRBV5-8 to TRBJ1-2, with unresolved D. This CDR3 contains 14 residues. Trimming cost V 2 bases and J 2 bases, with 10 bases left between them. Germline V gives CDR1 SGHTS, CDR2 YDEGEE.

The chain carries TRBV5-1 and TRBJ2-2; no reliable D call. Between the trimmed V and J ends, which lost 0 bases and 5 bases, there was a span of 8 bases. The germline CDR1 and CDR2 sequences are SGHRS and YFSETQ. The CDR3 length is 14 residues. The CDR3 nucleotides are TGCGCCAGCAGCTTGGGGTACAGAACCGGGGAGCTGTTTTTT. As protein: CASSLGYRTGELFF.

This clone appeared once. The V gene is TRBV29-1, the J gene TRBJ1-2; possibly TRBD1 for D (5 bases). CDR1 is SQVTM and CDR2 is ANQGSEA in the germline V gene. This CDR3 is 13 amino acids long. Deletions cut 4 bases from V and 3 bases from J, with 12 bases between. The CDR3: CSVVGGNDYGYTF. In DNA, the CDR3 is TGCAGCGTTGTTGGGGGGAATGACTATGGCTACACCTTC.

The chain uses TRBV30 and TRBJ2-7; TRBD2 matches at 7 bases. This CDR3 spans 17 amino acids. Germline assignment: CDR1 GTSNPN and CDR2 SVGIG (reference sequence). The V segment lost 2 bases and the J segment 5 bases; nucleotides outside the gene matches: 18. The CDR3 loop reads CAWSPLGSGRLVHEQYF. As DNA, the CDR3 is TGTGCCTGGAGTCCTCTAGGTAGCGGGCGGTTAGTGCACGAGCAGTACTTC.